The sequence of this TCR beta chain was determined in a study of shared clonotypes between healthy human individuals. Whole-study findings and limits: Blood alone was sampled, and tissue repertoires likely differ. There were few donors, and this limited the genetic and exposure-history diversity represented.

Comments on this clone: Its specificity is not known.

The test was conducted at deep level. Original processing notes: For the immunoSEQ data, sequences were junction-only without quality scores, so filtering differed. Data came from immunoSEQ multiplex PCR; TCRdb stores just in-frame clones and leaves some out. From that table come the V and J calls and clone size; the DNA was used to work out D and trimming. The table includes 2.3 million or so clones, more than 80% detected once. This CDR3 comprises 19 residues. V gave up 2 bases and J gave up 3 bases, with 26 bases separating them. Per the germline V gene, CDR1 is MDHEN and CDR2 is SYDVKM. Sequenced material: naive CD4+ T cells from PBMCs. Specified subset: CD45RA+ positively selected. This clonotype was sampled from a man aged 18 to 29 in good health. Some clones in this sample may be carry-over from other donors' samples. The chain has TRBV28 and TRBJ2-7, with a tentative D call TRBD2 (6 bases). CDR3 loop: CASSLIWGVGMMTYYEQYF. CDR3 coding DNA: TGTGCCAGCAGTTTAATTTGGGGGGTCGGGATGATGACCTACTACGAGCAGTACTTC.